This TCR beta chain stems from a study of control samples from healthy donors and cancer patients. Data came from immunoSEQ multiplex PCR; TCRdb stores just in-frame clones and leaves some out. The table lists about 160,000 clones, about 94% of them singletons. In germline, CDR1 is MGHRA, CDR2 YSYEKL. J was trimmed by 6 bases and V by 1 base; bases with no gene match: 6. This CDR3 contains 15 residues. Sequenced sample: PBMCs. The chain joins TRBV4-1 to TRBJ1-5; 7 positions agree with TRBD1. The source is a man between 60 and 75 years old with colorectal cancer. This chain's CDR3 is CASSQGQRGRQPQHF. As DNA, the CDR3 is TGCGCCAGCAGCCAAGGTCAAAGGGGGCGTCAGCCCCAGCATTTT.